This TCR beta chain was recorded in a study of T cell responses to AZD1222 COVID-19 vaccine. Findings and caveats of the study: White British donors predominated, females outnumbered males, and clonal diversity was possibly underestimated. Breadth and depth of Spike-specific TCRs rose after two AZD1222 doses.

As for this clone: Antigen unknown.

Looked up from germline, CDR1 is SGDLS and CDR2 is YYNGEE. Trimming shortened V by 2 bases and J by 8 bases, and 13 bases separated the two germline ends. The CDR3 consists of 14 residues. Sequenced by immunoSEQ multiplex PCR; TCRdb stores in-frame clones only, minus some. The table has roughly 180,000 clones, roughly 94% seen once. This chain links TRBV9 with TRBJ1-4, with D perhaps matching TRBD1 (5 bases). The sequenced sample was peripheral blood, obtained 28 days after the second AZD1222 dose. The TCR originated in an adult who received the AZD1222 COVID-19 vaccine. CDR3 sequence reads: CASSVGGAREKLFF. CDR3 bases: TGTGCCAGCAGCGTGGGAGGGGCAAGAGAAAAACTGTTTTTT.